These T cell receptor beta chains were read from a single sample in a study of CD8 T cells in Susac syndrome. Each CDR3 protein gets one entry after TCRdb re-called the immunoSEQ multiplex PCR reads with MiXCR. The table has some 150,000 distinct CDR3 sequences, approximately 95% seen once. The specimen sequenced was CD4+ T cells from PBMCs. These receptors all stem from a human donor with Susac syndrome. Both conserved end residues are part of each CDR3. The D gene is left open where the match is weak. A row's size may be missing; if present it is once, few, many or a size class.

V gene,J gene,clone size,D gene,CDR3 protein,CDR3 DNA
TRBV12-3/TRBV12-4,TRBJ1-1,NA,NA,CASSFHRQNTEAFF,TGTGCCAGCAGTTTTCATCGCCAGAACACTGAAGCTTTCTTT
TRBV2,TRBJ1-1,NA,NA,CASSETGPSTEAFF,TGTGCCAGCAGTGAGACAGGCCCGAGCACTGAAGCTTTCTTT
TRBV9,TRBJ1-4,once,TRBD1,CASSTGGGDNEKLFF,TGTGCCAGCAGCACAGGGGGAGGGGATAATGAAAAACTGTTTTTT
TRBV9,TRBJ2-1,NA,NA,CAAARGPWDEQFF,TGTGCCGCAGCACGGGGGCCTTGGGATGAGCAGTTCTTC
TRBV25-1,TRBJ2-5,NA,NA,CASSVSPGLSETQYF,TGTGCCAGCAGTGTGTCCCCCGGCCTGTCGGAGACCCAGTACTTC
TRBV5-1,TRBJ2-7,NA,NA,CASSLVGSEQYF,TGCGCCAGCAGCTTGGTAGGGTCCGAGCAGTACTTC
TRBV4-3,TRBJ2-6,NA,NA,CASSQDPAGGRTGANVLTF,TGCGCCAGCAGCCAAGACCCCGCCGGGGGCAGGACTGGGGCCAACGTCCTGACTTTC
TRBV20-1,TRBJ2-7,NA,TRBD2,CSARGSGGAWEQYF,TGCAGTGCTAGGGGGAGCGGGGGGGCCTGGGAGCAGTACTTC
TRBV4-3,TRBJ2-3,NA,NA,CASSQAGANPSTDTQYF,TGCGCCAGCAGCCAAGCGGGAGCCAACCCTTCCACAGATACGCAGTATTTT
TRBV24-1,TRBJ2-1,NA,NA,CATHHIADRQFF,TGTGCCACGCACCATATAGCAGACAGGCAGTTCTTC
TRBV5-1,TRBJ1-1,NA,TRBD1,CASSAPGQVTEAFF,TGCGCCAGCAGCGCTCCCGGACAGGTCACTGAAGCTTTCTTT
TRBV25-1,TRBJ2-2,once,NA,CASSVRGVNTGELFF,TGTGCCAGCAGTGTCAGGGGGGTGAACACCGGGGAGCTGTTTTTT
TRBV25-1,TRBJ2-5,NA,NA,CASGDVGDETQYF,TGTGCCAGTGGGGACGTAGGTGACGAGACCCAGTACTTC
TRBV12-3/TRBV12-4,TRBJ1-5,NA,NA,CASSSGSNQPQHF,TGTGCCAGCAGTTCGGGTTCCAATCAGCCCCAGCATTTT
TRBV23-1,TRBJ1-6,NA,TRBD1,CASSRRTGRSSPLHF,TGCGCCAGCAGTCGAAGGACAGGGCGTAGTTCACCCCTCCACTTT
TRBV29-1,TRBJ1-2,NA,NA,CSVATNYGYTF,TGCAGCGTTGCTACTAACTATGGCTACACCTTC
TRBV20-1,TRBJ2-1,NA,TRBD2,CSASGGGGSYNEQFF,TGCAGTGCTAGCGGTGGCGGGGGCTCCTACAATGAGCAGTTCTTC
TRBV20-1,TRBJ2-4,once,TRBD1,CSATHRGRKNIQYF,TGCAGTGCTACCCACAGGGGGCGCAAAAACATTCAGTACTTC
TRBV5-1,TRBJ2-2,NA,TRBD2,CASSLGASGRNTGELFF,TGCGCCAGCAGCTTGGGGGCTAGCGGGAGGAACACCGGGGAGCTGTTTTTT
TRBV5-1,TRBJ2-1,NA,NA,CASSLDPITVYNEQFF,TGCGCCAGCAGTTTGGACCCCATCACCGTTTACAATGAGCAGTTCTTC
TRBV7-8,TRBJ2-1,NA,NA,CASSLDLTRLKNNEQFF,TGTGCCAGCAGCTTAGATCTAACCAGGCTCAAAAACAATGAGCAGTTCTTC
TRBV3-1,TRBJ2-5,NA,NA,CASSPEARRGWTQYF,TGTGCCAGCAGCCCGGAGGCCCGGCGGGGATGGACCCAGTACTTC
TRBV6-1,TRBJ2-3,NA,TRBD1,CASRRNPGTASDTQYF,TGTGCCAGCAGACGAAACCCCGGGACAGCCTCAGATACGCAGTATTTT
TRBV29-1,TRBJ1-1,NA,TRBD1,CSAGTGPDTEAFF,TGCAGCGCCGGGACAGGCCCTGACACTGAAGCTTTCTTT
TRBV29-1,TRBJ2-1,NA,TRBD1,CSVEGSRGSYNEQFF,TGCAGCGTTGAAGGGAGCAGGGGGTCCTACAATGAGCAGTTCTTC
TRBV29-1,TRBJ2-1,NA,NA,CSVEHYNEQFF,TGCAGCGTTGAGCACTACAATGAGCAGTTCTTC
TRBV13,TRBJ1-1,NA,NA,CASSFERGMGNTEAFF,TGTGCCAGCAGCTTCGAGAGGGGGATGGGGAACACTGAAGCTTTCTTT
TRBV19,TRBJ1-5,NA,NA,CASSMMGDQPQHF,TGTGCCAGTAGTATGATGGGGGATCAGCCCCAGCATTTT
TRBV6-5,TRBJ2-4,NA,NA,CASKGDGYIQYF,TGTGCCAGCAAAGGGGACGGGTACATTCAGTACTTC
TRBV6-5,TRBJ1-5,once,NA,CASKRGHLSNQPQHF,TGTGCCAGCAAGCGGGGTCATCTAAGCAATCAGCCCCAGCATTTT
TRBV4-3,TRBJ1-1,NA,NA,CASSPQAAGTNTEAFF,TGCGCCAGCAGCCCCCAGGCAGCGGGGACGAACACTGAAGCTTTCTTT
TRBV29-1,TRBJ1-2,NA,NA,CSVGTSDHGGYTF,TGCAGCGTGGGGACCAGTGACCACGGGGGCTACACCTTC
TRBV7-2,TRBJ2-7,once,TRBD2,CASSLGAGEFYEQYF,TGTGCCAGCAGCTTAGGAGCGGGGGAATTCTACGAGCAGTACTTC
TRBV12-3/TRBV12-4,TRBJ1-1,NA,TRBD1,CASRAGTGMNTEAFF,TGTGCCAGCAGAGCCGGGACAGGGATGAACACTGAAGCTTTCTTT
TRBV3-1,TRBJ2-4,NA,TRBD1,CASSQEGTGALAKNIQYF,TGTGCCAGCAGCCAAGAAGGGACAGGGGCTCTAGCCAAAAACATTCAGTACTTC
TRBV20-1,TRBJ2-1,NA,NA,CSARDFRTSPYNEQFF,TGCAGTGCTAGAGATTTCAGGACATCCCCCTACAATGAGCAGTTCTTC
TRBV20-1,TRBJ2-1,NA,TRBD2,CSEKSLAGGYNEQFF,TGCAGTGAAAAGTCCCTAGCGGGGGGGTACAATGAGCAGTTCTTC
TRBV12-3/TRBV12-4,TRBJ2-3,NA,NA,CASSFLGATDTQYF,TGTGCCAGCAGTTTTCTAGGAGCCACAGATACGCAGTATTTT
TRBV18,TRBJ2-1,NA,NA,CASSPRQVGTLDEQFF,TGTGCCAGCTCACCCAGACAGGTGGGAACACTCGATGAGCAGTTCTTC
TRBV3-1,TRBJ2-3,NA,NA,CASSQGARVADTQYF,TGTGCCAGCAGCCAAGGGGCCCGAGTAGCGGATACGCAGTATTTT
TRBV9,TRBJ2-5,NA,TRBD2,CASSASGSGETQYF,TGTGCCAGCAGCGCTAGCGGCTCAGGGGAGACCCAGTACTTC
TRBV15,TRBJ1-2,NA,NA,CATSRVGGIGYTF,TGTGCCACCAGCAGAGTCGGAGGGATTGGCTACACCTTC
TRBV5-8,TRBJ1-6,NA,TRBD1,CASRPRDSPNSPLHF,TGTGCCAGCAGGCCCCGGGACAGTCCAAATTCACCCCTCCACTTT
TRBV12-3/TRBV12-4,TRBJ1-6,NA,TRBD1,CASSLQGVNSPLHF,TGTGCCAGCAGCCTACAGGGGGTGAATTCACCCCTCCACTTT
TRBV15,TRBJ1-1,NA,NA,CATSRDLGGAFF,TGTGCCACCAGCAGAGATCTGGGCGGGGCTTTCTTT
TRBV20-1,TRBJ1-2,NA,NA,CSAREWGSGVEGYTF,TGCAGTGCTAGAGAATGGGGCAGTGGGGTTGAGGGCTACACCTTC